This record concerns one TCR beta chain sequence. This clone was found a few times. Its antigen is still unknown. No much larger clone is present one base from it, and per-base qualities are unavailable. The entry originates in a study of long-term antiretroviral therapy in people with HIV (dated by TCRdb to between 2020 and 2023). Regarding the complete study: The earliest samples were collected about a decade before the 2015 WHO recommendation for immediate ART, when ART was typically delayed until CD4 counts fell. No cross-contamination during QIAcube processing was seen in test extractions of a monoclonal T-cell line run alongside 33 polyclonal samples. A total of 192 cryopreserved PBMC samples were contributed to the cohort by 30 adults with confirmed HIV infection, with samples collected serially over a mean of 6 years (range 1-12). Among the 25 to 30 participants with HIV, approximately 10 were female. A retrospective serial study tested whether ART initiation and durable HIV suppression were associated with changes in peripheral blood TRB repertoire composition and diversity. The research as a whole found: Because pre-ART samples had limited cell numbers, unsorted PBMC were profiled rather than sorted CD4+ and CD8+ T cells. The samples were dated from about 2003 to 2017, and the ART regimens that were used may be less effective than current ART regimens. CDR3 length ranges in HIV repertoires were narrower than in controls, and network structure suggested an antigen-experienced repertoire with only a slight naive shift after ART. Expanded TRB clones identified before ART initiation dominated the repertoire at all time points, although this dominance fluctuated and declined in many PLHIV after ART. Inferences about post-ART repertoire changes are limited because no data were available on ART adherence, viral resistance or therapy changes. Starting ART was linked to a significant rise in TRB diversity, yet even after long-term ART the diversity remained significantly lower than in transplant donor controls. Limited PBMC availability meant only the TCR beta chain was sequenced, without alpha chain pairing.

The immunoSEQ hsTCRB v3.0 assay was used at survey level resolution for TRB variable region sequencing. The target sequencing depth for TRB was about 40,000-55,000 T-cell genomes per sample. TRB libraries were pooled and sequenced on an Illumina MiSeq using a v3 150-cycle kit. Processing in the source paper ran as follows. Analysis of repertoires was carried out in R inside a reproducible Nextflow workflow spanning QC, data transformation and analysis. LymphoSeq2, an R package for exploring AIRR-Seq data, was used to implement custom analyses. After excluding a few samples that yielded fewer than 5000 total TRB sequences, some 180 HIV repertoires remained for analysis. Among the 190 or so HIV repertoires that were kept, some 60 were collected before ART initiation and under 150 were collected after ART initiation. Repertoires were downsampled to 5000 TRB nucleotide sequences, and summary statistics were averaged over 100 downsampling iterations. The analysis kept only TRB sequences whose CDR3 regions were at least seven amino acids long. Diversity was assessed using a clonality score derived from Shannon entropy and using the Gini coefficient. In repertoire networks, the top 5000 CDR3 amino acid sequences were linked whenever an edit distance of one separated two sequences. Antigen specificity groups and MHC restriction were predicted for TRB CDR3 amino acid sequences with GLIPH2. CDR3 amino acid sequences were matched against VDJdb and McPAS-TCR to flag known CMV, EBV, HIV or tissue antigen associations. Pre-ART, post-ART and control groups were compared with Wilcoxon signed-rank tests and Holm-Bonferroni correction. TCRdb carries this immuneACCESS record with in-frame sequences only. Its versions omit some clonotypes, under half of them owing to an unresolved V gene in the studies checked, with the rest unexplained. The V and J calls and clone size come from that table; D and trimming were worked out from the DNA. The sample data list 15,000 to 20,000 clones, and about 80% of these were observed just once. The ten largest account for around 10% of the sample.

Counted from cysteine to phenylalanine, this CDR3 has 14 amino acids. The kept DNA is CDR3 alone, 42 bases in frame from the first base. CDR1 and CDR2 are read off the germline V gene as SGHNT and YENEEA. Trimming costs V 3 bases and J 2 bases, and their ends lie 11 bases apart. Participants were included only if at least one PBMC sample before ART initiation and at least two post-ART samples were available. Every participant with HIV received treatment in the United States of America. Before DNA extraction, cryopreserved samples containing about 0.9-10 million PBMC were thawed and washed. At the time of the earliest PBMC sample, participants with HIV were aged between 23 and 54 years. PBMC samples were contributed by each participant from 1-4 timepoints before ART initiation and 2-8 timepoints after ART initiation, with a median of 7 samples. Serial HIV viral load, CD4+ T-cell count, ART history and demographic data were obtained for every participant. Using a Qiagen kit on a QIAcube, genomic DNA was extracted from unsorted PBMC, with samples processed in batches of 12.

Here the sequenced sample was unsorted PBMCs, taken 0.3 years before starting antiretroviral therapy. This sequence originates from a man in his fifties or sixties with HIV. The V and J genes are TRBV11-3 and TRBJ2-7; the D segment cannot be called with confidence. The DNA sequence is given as TGTGCCAGCAGCTTTCCCATCCTACCCTACGAGCAGTACTTC. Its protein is CASSFPILPYEQYF.